The clone carrying this T cell receptor beta chain has more than one count but fewer than ten. No antigen is known for it. This sample was taken from a study of PD-L1 blockade in urothelial cancer. Study-wide background: Blood samples contained a median about 150,000 T cells.

Sequencing used immunoSEQ multiplex PCR; TCRdb keeps in-frame clones, though not all of them. Of roughly 39,000 clones detected, approximately 91% appear once; the ten largest clones hold 11%. Time point meaning: pretreatment peripheral blood. Patients in the study were battling locally advanced or metastatic urothelial carcinoma. Study-wide results and limits: More expansion of tumor-associated blood clones, seen at 3 weeks, marked durable-benefit patients.

Unmatched junction bases numbered 6, after V lost 5 bases and J lost 0 bases. This CDR3 has 16 amino acids. Germline values: CDR1 MNHEY, CDR2 SMNVEV (reference sequence). The material sequenced was PBMCs, taken around atezolizumab (anti-PD-L1) treatment. The sequence came from a woman aged 55-75 years with urothelial cancer. This chain connects TRBV27 to TRBJ2-3, with 9 bases identical to TRBD1. CDR3 amino acids: CASSMLTGGSTDTQYF. The CDR3 coding sequence is TGTGCCAGCAGTATGCTAACAGGGGGCAGCACAGATACGCAGTATTTT.